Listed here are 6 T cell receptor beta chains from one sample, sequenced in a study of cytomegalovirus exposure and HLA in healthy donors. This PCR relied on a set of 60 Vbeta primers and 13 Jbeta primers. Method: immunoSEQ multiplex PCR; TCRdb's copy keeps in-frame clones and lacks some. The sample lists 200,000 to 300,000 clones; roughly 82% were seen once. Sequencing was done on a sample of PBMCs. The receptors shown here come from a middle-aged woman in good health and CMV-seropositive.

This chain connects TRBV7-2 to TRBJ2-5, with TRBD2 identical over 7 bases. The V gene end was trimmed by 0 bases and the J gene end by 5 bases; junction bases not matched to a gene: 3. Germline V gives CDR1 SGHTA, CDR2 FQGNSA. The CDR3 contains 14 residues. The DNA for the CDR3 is TGTGCCAGCAGCTTAGCGGGGGGGTGGGAGACCCAGTACTTC. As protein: CASSLAGGWETQYF.

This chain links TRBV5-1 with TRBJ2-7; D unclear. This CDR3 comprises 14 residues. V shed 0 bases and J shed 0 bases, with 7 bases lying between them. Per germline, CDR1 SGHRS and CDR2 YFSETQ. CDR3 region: CASSLDGGSYEQYF. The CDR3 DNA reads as TGCGCCAGCAGCTTGGATGGCGGCTCCTACGAGCAGTACTTC.

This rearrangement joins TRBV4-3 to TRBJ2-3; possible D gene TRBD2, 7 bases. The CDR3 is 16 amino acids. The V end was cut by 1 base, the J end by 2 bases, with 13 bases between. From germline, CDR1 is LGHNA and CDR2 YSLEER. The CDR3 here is CASSQGAGAHTDTQYF. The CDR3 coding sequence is TGCGCCAGCAGCCAAGGGGCGGGGGCCCACACAGATACGCAGTATTTT.

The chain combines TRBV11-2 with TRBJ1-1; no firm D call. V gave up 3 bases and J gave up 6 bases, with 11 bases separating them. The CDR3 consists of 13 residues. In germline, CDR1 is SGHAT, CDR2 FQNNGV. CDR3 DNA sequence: TGTGCCAGCAGCTTGAGTCCCCGGTCTGAAGCTTTCTTT. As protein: CASSLSPRSEAFF.

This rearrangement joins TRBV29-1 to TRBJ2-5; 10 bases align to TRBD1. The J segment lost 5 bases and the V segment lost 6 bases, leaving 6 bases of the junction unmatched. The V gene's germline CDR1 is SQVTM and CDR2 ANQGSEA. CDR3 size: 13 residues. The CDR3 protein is CSVAGTGAETQYF. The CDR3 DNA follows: TGCAGCGTCGCCGGGACAGGGGCCGAGACCCAGTACTTC.

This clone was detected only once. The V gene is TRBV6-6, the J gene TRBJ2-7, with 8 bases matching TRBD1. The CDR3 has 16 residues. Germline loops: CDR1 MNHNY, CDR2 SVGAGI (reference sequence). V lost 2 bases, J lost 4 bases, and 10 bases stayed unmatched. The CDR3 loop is CASSYQVQGAEYEQYF. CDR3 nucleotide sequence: TGTGCCAGCAGTTACCAAGTCCAGGGGGCTGAGTACGAGCAGTACTTC.